This TCR beta chain stems from a study of cytomegalovirus exposure and HLA in healthy donors. Regarding the study as a whole: In vitro experiments confirmed that a few CMV-associated chains were specific for CMV antigens.

V gave up 2 bases and J gave up 7 bases, with 17 bases separating them. Germline CDR1 reads SGHAT; CDR2 reads FQDESV (reference sequence). The CDR3 consists of 15 residues. The data were produced by immunoSEQ multiplex PCR, yet TCRdb's version contains in-frame clones alone and is incomplete. The sample contains under 400,000 clones, approximately 86% of which appear only once. With respect to this clone: Its antigen remains unknown.

This rearrangement joins TRBV11-1 to TRBJ1-2; tentatively, D is TRBD1 (5 bases). The sample was PBMCs. This clonotype originated in a man aged 30 to 45 in good health and CMV-seronegative. Written as DNA, the CDR3 is TGTGCCAGCAGCTTACTGGCAGGGAATGTGGTTGGCTACACCTTC. It codes for CASSLLAGNVVGYTF.